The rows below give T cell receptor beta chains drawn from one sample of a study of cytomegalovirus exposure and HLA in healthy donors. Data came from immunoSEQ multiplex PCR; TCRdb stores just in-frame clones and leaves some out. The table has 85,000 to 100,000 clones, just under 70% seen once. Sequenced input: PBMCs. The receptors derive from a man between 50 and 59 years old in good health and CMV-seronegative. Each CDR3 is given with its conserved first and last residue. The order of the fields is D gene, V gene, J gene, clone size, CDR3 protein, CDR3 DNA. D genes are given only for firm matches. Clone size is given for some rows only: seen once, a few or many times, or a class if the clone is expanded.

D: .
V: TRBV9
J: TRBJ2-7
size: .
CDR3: CASSVVGAGEQYF
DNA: TGTGCCAGCAGCGTAGTCGGGGCGGGGGAGCAGTACTTC

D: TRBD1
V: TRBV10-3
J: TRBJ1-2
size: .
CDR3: CAISPPGTVYGYTF
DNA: TGTGCCATCAGTCCTCCCGGGACAGTCTATGGCTACACCTTC

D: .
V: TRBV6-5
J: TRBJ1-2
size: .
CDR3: CASSYGSGLGYTF
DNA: TGTGCCAGCAGTTACGGTTCAGGGTTAGGCTACACCTTC

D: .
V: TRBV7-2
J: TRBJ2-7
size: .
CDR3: CASSVTYEQYF
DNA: TGTGCCAGCAGCGTAACCTACGAGCAGTACTTC

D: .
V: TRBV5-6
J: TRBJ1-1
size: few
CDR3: CASTSGALTEAFF
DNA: TGTGCCAGCACCTCTGGAGCGCTGACTGAAGCTTTCTTT

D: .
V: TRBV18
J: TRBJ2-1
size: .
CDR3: CASSPQGVPPVLRGNEQFF
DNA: TGTGCCAGCTCACCACAGGGGGTCCCGCCCGTCCTTAGGGGGAATGAGCAGTTCTTC

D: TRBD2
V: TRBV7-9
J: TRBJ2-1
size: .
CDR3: CASTWGLVVNEQFF
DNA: TGTGCCAGCACCTGGGGACTAGTCGTCAATGAGCAGTTCTTC

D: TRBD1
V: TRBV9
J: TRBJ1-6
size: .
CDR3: CASSVVDRADSPLHF
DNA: TGTGCCAGCAGCGTAGTGGACAGGGCGGATTCACCCCTCCACTTT

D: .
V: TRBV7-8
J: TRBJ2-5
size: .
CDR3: CASSLERDRQKTQYF
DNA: TGTGCCAGCAGCTTAGAGCGGGACAGGCAGAAGACCCAGTACTTC

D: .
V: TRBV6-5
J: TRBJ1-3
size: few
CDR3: CASSREARGNTIYF
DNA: TGTGCCAGCAGTAGGGAGGCCAGGGGAAACACCATATATTTT